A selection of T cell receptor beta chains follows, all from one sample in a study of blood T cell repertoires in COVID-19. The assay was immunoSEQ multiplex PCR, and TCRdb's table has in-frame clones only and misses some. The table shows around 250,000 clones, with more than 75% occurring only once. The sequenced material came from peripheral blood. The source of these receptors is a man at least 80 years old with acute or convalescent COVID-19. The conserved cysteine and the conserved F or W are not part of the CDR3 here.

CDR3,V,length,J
ASSRFKISGNTIY,TRBV7-2,13,TRBJ1-3
AISDSGQGKSEAF,TRBV10-3,13,TRBJ1-1
ASSPLQAGSAEAF,TRBV18,13,TRBJ1-1
ASSFGTSGTYEQY,TRBV27,13,TRBJ2-7
ASSRQGRAYEQY,TRBV19,12,TRBJ2-7
ASSYSPGHPGYT,TRBV6-5,12,TRBJ1-2
ASRDTGRASDTQY,TRBV6-5,13,TRBJ2-3
ASRGRDLENTEAF,TRBV5-6,13,TRBJ1-1
ASSQNRVALNEQF,TRBV2,13,TRBJ2-1
ASSYTGGGEKLF,TRBV7-2,12,TRBJ1-4
SVGTHIVARNEQF,TRBV29-1,13,TRBJ2-1
ASPLGPAGEKLF,TRBV6-4,12,TRBJ1-4
ATRGGAANTEAF,TRBV6-4,12,TRBJ1-1
AISEVGGNQPQH,TRBV10-3,12,TRBJ1-5
ASRTGGFSGNTIY,TRBV28,13,TRBJ1-3
ASSSEGGRSPLH,TRBV5-6,12,TRBJ1-6
ASSSTGKYEQY,TRBV7-9,11,TRBJ2-7
ASSQLPTSGSYNEQF,TRBV4-1,15,TRBJ2-1
ASSSRQGWDTGELF,TRBV9,14,TRBJ2-2
ASSRDRNYGYT,TRBV5-6,11,TRBJ1-2
ASSERWASGLSTDTQY,TRBV6-1,16,TRBJ2-3
ASKRVLLTPLH,TRBV27,11,TRBJ1-6
ASSSYGTSGGAYQETQY,TRBV2,17,TRBJ2-5
ATSSAGTTRYNEQF,TRBV15,14,TRBJ2-1
AAAQGIAPDTQY,TRBV28,12,TRBJ2-3
ASRPAGGAGANVLT,TRBV7-3,14,TRBJ2-6
ASSQAGQGRGGNQPQH,TRBV4-1,16,TRBJ1-5
AVKRDYSYNEQF,TRBV10-3,12,TRBJ2-1
ALRGGSSYNSPLH,TRBV28,13,TRBJ1-6
ASSLTGGGEQY,TRBV5-1,11,TRBJ2-7
ASSLAASGANVLT,TRBV7-8,13,TRBJ2-6
SARDDQRQF,TRBV20-1,9,TRBJ2-1
ASSTRTGRPYEQY,TRBV6-5,13,TRBJ2-7
ASTRGAGTEAF,TRBV6-5,11,TRBJ1-1
ASSQTTGDGYT,TRBV4-1,11,TRBJ1-2
ASSNRGAGNTIY,TRBV5-1,12,TRBJ1-3
ASSVGGRDEQF,TRBV9,11,TRBJ2-1
ASSQTAGGFPSSYNEQF,TRBV3-1/TRBV3-2,17,TRBJ2-1
ASSQDPTGPGNTIY,TRBV4-2,14,TRBJ1-3
ASSYTQGWTEKLF,TRBV7-2,13,TRBJ1-4
ASIGQPYNNQPQH,TRBV6-5,13,TRBJ1-5
ASSEGTGGERSNEQY,TRBV10-1,15,TRBJ2-7
ASSQGRTYEQY,TRBV6-6,11,TRBJ2-7
ASSQGLGKTQY,TRBV7-2,11,TRBJ2-5
ASSPLGGLNTEAF,TRBV18,13,TRBJ1-1
AISDRTGKNQPQH,TRBV10-3,13,TRBJ1-5
ASSQETPGGETQY,TRBV4-3,13,TRBJ2-5
ASSLGQGNEKLF,TRBV3-1/TRBV3-2,12,TRBJ1-4
SASLDSGRTDTQY,TRBV20-1,13,TRBJ2-3
ASSLTSGSLYEQY,TRBV5-1,13,TRBJ2-7
ASSPAAGPNEKLF,TRBV5-5,13,TRBJ1-4